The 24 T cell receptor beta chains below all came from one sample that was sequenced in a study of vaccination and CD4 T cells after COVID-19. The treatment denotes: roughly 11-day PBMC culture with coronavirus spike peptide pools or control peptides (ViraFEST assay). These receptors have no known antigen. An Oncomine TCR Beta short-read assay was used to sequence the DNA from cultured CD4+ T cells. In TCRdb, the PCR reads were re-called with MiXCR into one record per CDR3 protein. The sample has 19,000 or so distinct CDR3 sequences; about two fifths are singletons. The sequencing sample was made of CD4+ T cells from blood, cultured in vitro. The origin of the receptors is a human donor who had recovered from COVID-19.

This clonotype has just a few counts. CDR3 loop: CASSLPSLAGGLGELFF. CDR3 DNA sequence: TGTGCCAGCAGCTTACCTTCACTAGCGGGAGGTCTCGGGGAGCTGTTTTTT. The chain has TRBV7-3 and TRBJ2-2; the match to TRBD2 covers 12 bases. This CDR3 is 17 amino acids long. With 2 bases clipped from V and 7 bases from J, the junction kept 8 bases outside the gene matches. The germline V gene encodes CDR1 SGHTA and CDR2 FQGTGA.

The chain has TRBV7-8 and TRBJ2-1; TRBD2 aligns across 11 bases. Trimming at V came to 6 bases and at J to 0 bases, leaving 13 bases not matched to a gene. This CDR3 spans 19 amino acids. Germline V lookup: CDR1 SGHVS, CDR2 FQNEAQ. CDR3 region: CASRQGRLAGTRSYNEQFF. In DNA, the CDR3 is TGTGCCAGCAGGCAAGGTCGACTAGCGGGAACGCGCTCCTACAATGAGCAGTTCTTC.

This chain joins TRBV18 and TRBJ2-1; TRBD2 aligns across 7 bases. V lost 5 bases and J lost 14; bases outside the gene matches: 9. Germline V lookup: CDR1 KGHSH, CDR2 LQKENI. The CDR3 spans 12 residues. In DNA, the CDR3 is TGTGCCAGCTCAAACGGAGTTCGGGAGGAGTTCTTC. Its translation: CASSNGVREEFF.

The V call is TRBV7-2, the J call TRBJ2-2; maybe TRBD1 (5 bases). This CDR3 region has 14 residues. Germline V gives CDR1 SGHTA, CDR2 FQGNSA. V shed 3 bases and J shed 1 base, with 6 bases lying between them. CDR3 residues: CASSFGQNTGELFF. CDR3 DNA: TGTGCCAGCAGCTTTGGACAGAACACCGGGGAGCTGTTTTTT.

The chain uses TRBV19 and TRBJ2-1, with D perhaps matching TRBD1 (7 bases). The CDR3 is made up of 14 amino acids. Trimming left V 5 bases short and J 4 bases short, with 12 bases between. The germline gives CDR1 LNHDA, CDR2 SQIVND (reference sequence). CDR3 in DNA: TGTGCCAGTAGTCTCCAGGGGGGTTACAATGAGCAGTTCTTC. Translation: CASSLQGGYNEQFF.

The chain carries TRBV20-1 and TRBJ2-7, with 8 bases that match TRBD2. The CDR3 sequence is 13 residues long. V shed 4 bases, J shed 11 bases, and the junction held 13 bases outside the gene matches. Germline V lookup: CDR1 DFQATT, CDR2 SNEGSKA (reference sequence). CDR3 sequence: CSATQGRAGVEYF. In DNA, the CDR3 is TGCAGTGCTACCCAGGGGAGAGCGGGAGTGGAGTACTTC.

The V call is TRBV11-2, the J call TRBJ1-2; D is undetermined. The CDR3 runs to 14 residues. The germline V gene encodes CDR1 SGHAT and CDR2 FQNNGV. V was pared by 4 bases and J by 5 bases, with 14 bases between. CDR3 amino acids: CASSSTPLLYGYTF. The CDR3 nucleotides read TGTGCCAGCAGCTCGACTCCATTATTGTATGGCTACACCTTC.

CDR3 DNA: TGTGCCAGTAGTATTTTGGGGGGTACTGAAGCTTTCTTT. Amino acid sequence: CASSILGGTEAFF. The V gene is TRBV19, the J gene TRBJ1-1; the D gene is possibly TRBD1 (5 bases). The CDR3 totals 13 residues. Germline CDR1 LNHDA, CDR2 SQIVND (reference sequence). Trimming stripped 3 bases from V and 5 bases from J, with 10 bases between.

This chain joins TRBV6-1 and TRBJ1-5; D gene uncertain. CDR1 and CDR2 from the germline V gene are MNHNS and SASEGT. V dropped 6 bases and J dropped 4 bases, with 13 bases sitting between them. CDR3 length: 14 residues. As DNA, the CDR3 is TGTGCCAGCAGCCGAGGAGGAGATAATCAGCCCCAGCATTTT. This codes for CASSRGGDNQPQHF.

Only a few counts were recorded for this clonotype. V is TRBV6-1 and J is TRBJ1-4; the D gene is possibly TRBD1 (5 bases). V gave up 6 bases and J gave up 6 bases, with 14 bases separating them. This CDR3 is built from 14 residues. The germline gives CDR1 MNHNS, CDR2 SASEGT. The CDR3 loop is CASSRQPADEKLFF. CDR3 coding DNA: TGTGCCAGCAGCAGACAGCCAGCCGATGAAAAACTGTTTTTT.

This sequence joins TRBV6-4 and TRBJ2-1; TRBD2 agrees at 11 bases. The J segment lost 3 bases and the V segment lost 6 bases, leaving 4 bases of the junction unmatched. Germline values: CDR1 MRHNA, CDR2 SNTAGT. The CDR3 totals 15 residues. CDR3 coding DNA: TGTGCCAGCAGAACCGGGACTAGCGGCTACAATGAGCAGTTCTTC. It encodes CASRTGTSGYNEQFF.

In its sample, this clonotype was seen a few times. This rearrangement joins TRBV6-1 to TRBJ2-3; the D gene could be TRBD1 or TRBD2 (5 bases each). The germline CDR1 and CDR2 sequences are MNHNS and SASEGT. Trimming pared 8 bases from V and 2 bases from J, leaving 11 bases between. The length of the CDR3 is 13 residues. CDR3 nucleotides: TGTGCCAGCGGGGACCATTACACAGATACGCAGTATTTT. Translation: CASGDHYTDTQYF.

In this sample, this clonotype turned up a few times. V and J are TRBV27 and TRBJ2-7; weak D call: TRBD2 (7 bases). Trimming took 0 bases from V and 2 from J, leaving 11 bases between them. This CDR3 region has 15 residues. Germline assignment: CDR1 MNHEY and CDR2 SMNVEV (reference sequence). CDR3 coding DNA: TGTGCCAGCAGTTTATCAGGGGGGGCGACCTACGAGCAGTACTTC. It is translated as CASSLSGGATYEQYF.

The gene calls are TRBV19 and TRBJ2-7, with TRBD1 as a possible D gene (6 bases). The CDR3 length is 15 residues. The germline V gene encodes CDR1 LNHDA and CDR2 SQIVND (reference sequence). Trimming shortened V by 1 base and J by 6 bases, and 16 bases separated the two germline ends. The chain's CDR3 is CASSIGLRGSTEQYF. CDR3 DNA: TGTGCCAGTAGTATAGGATTGAGGGGGAGTACCGAGCAGTACTTC.

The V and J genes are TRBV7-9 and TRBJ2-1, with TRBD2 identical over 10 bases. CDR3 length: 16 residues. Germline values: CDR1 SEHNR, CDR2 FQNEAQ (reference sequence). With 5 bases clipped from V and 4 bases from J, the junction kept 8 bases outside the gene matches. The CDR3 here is CASSRTPSGSYNEQFF. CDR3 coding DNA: TGTGCCAGCAGCAGAACTCCTAGCGGGAGTTACAATGAGCAGTTCTTC.

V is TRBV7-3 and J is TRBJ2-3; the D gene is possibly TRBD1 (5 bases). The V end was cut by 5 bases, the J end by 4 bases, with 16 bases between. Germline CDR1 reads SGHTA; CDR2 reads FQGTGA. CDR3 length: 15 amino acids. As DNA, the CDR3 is TGTGCCAGCAGCCCAGATGACAGTTCTGCAGATACGCAGTATTTT. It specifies CASSPDDSSADTQYF.

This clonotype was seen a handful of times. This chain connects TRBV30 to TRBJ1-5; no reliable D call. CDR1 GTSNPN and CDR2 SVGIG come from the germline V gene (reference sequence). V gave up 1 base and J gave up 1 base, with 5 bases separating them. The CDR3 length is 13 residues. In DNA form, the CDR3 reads TGTGCCTGGAGTGCCGACAGCAATCAGCCCCAGCATTTT. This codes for CAWSADSNQPQHF.

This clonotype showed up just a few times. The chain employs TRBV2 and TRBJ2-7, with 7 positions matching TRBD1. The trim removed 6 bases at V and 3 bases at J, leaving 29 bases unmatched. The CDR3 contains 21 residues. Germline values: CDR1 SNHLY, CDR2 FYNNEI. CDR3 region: CASSPRDRRSADPPNGYEQYF. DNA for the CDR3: TGTGCCAGCAGCCCCCGGGACAGACGCTCAGCGGACCCGCCGAATGGCTACGAGCAGTACTTC.

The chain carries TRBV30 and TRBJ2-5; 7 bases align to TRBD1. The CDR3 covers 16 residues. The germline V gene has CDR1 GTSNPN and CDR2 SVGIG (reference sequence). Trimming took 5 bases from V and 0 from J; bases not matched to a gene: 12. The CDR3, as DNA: TGTGCCTGGGACCCGGGACAGAATTTGTACCAAGAGACCCAGTACTTC. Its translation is CAWDPGQNLYQETQYF.

CDR3 sequence: CASSPGTTTLPDTQYF. In DNA, the CDR3 is TGTGCCAGCAGTCCCGGGACTACCACCCTCCCAGATACGCAGTATTTT. The chain is built from TRBV27 and TRBJ2-3; 7 positions agree with TRBD2. The germline V gene encodes CDR1 MNHEY and CDR2 SMNVEV (reference sequence). With 5 bases clipped from V and 4 bases from J, the junction kept 12 bases outside the gene matches. CDR3 length: 16 residues.

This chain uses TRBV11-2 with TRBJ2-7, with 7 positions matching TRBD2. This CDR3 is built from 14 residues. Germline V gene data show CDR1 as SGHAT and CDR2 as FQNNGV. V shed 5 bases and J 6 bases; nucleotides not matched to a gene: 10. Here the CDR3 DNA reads TGTGCCAGCAGCCCCAGACTAGCCATGCCCGAGCAGTACTTC. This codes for CASSPRLAMPEQYF.

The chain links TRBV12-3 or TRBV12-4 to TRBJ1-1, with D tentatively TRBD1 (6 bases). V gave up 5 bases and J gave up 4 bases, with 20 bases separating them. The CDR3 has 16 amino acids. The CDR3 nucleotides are TGTGCCAGCAGTACAAAAAACAGGGTCGTGAGCACTGAAGCTTTCTTT. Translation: CASSTKNRVVSTEAFF.

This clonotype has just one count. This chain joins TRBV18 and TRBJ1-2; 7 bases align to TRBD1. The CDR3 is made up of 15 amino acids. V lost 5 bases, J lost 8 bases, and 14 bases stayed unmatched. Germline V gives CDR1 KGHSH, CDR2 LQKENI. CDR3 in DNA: TGTGCCAGCTCAGAGGGGACAGCTACACCCGAGGGCTACACCTTC. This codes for CASSEGTATPEGYTF.

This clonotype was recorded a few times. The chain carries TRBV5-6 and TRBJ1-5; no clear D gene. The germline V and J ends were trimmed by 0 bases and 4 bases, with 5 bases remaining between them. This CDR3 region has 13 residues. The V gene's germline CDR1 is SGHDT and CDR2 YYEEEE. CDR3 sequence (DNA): TGTGCCAGCAGCTTGGACGGGAATCAGCCCCAGCATTTT. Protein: CASSLDGNQPQHF.